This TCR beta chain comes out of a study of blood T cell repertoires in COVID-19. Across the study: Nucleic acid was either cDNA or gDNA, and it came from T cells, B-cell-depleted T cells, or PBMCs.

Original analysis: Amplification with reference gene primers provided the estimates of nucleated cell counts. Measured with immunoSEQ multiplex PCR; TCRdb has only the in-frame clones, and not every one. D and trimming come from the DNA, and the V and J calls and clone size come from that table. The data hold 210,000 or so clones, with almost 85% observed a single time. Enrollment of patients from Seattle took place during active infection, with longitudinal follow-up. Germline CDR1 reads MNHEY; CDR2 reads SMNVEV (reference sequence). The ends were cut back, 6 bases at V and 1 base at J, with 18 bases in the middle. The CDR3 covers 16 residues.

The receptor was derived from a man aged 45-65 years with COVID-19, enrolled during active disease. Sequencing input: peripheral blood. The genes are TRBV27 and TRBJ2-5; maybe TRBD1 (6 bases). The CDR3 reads CASSPTRTGFQETQYF. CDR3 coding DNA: TGTGCCAGCAGCCCCACCCGAACAGGGTTCCAAGAGACCCAGTACTTC.